Listed below are T cell receptor beta chains from one sample, sequenced in a study of T cell responses to AZD1222 COVID-19 vaccine. The protocol was immunoSEQ multiplex PCR, while the TCRdb copy is restricted to in-frame clones and leaves out a portion. The table has around 110,000 clones, roughly 92% seen once; the top ten hold over 1.5%. Material: peripheral blood, obtained on day 0 of AZD1222 vaccination. These receptors came from an adult in good health. Both conserved end residues are part of each CDR3. The D gene is left open where the match is weak. Size values are once, few and many counts, or a class for expanded clones, and some rows have none.

j_call clone_size cdr3_length v_call d_call cdr3_aa cdr3_nt
TRBJ2-3 . 21 TRBV5-1 . CASSLDRGSSGSYSSTDTQYF TGCGCCAGCAGCCTTGACAGGGGTAGTAGCGGGAGTTACTCTTCCACAGATACGCAGTATTTT
TRBJ2-7 . 14 TRBV5-4 . CASSPSGRNYEQYF TGTGCCAGCAGCCCCTCGGGACGGAACTACGAGCAGTACTTC
TRBJ2-7 . 11 TRBV30 . CAWSSRHEQYF TGTGCCTGGAGTAGCAGACACGAGCAGTACTTC
TRBJ2-1 . 15 TRBV7-2 . CASSLASTGPNEQFF TGTGCCAGCAGCTTAGCTTCTACAGGCCCCAATGAGCAGTTCTTC
TRBJ2-7 . 15 TRBV6-5 TRBD1 CASSIQGAFSYEQYF TGTGCCAGCAGTATACAGGGGGCCTTTTCGTACGAGCAGTACTTC
TRBJ1-5 . 16 TRBV7-8 . CASSLAYSYSNQPQHF TGTGCCAGCAGCTTAGCGTACAGCTATAGCAATCAGCCCCAGCATTTT
TRBJ2-2 . 14 TRBV27 . CASSLQGDFGELFF TGTGCCAGCAGTTTACAGGGGGACTTCGGGGAGCTGTTTTTT
TRBJ2-1 . 17 TRBV5-6 TRBD1 CASSSYVDRAGRNEQFF TGTGCCAGCAGCTCCTACGTGGACAGGGCAGGGAGGAATGAGCAGTTCTTC
TRBJ1-5 . 15 TRBV6-5 . CASSQYTVSNQPQHF TGTGCCAGCAGTCAATACACGGTGAGCAATCAGCCCCAGCATTTT
TRBJ2-1 . 13 TRBV6-5 . CASSWSPEREQFF TGTGCCAGCAGTTGGTCTCCGGAGCGTGAGCAGTTCTTC
TRBJ1-2 . 12 TRBV5-1 . CASSLGQNGYTF TGCGCCAGCAGCTTGGGGCAGAATGGCTACACCTTC
TRBJ1-2 . 15 TRBV19 TRBD1 CASSTPGQGRDGYTF TGTGCCAGTAGTACCCCCGGACAGGGGAGAGATGGCTACACCTTC
TRBJ1-2 . 14 TRBV6-5 TRBD1 CASSLDRGGYGYTF TGTGCCAGCAGCTTGGACAGGGGAGGCTATGGCTACACCTTC
TRBJ1-1 . 13 TRBV18 TRBD1 CASLSRTGTEAFF TGTGCCAGCCTCAGTCGGACAGGCACCGAAGCTTTCTTT
TRBJ1-5 few 14 TRBV19 . CASSRPDSSQPQHF TGTGCCAGTAGTCGGCCGGACAGTAGCCAGCCCCAGCATTTT
TRBJ1-1 . 14 TRBV9 TRBD1 CASTATGLNTEAFF TGTGCCAGCACTGCGACAGGGTTGAACACTGAAGCTTTCTTT
TRBJ2-5 . 15 TRBV5-1 . CASSLAASGRETQYF TGCGCCAGCAGCTTGGCCGCATCAGGGAGAGAGACCCAGTACTTC
TRBJ1-5 . 15 TRBV18 . CASSPPGGMSQPQHF TGTGCCAGCTCACCACCGGGAGGGATGAGTCAGCCCCAGCATTTT
TRBJ1-4 few 14 TRBV4-1 . CASSQDIQGGKLFF TGCGCCAGCAGCCAAGATATCCAGGGAGGAAAACTGTTTTTT
TRBJ2-5 . 14 TRBV5-1 TRBD1 CASSPGTGQETQYF TGCGCCAGCAGCCCAGGGACAGGCCAAGAGACCCAGTACTTC
TRBJ1-3 . 13 TRBV11-3 . CASSLDPYNTIYF TGTGCCAGCAGCTTAGACCCGTATAACACCATATATTTT
TRBJ1-2 . 15 TRBV6-5 . CASSYSPTGSYGYTF TGTGCCAGCAGTTACTCGCCCACAGGGTCCTATGGCTACACCTTC
TRBJ1-6 . 12 TRBV12-3/TRBV12-4 . CASSLSDSPLHF TGTGCCAGCAGTCTATCGGATTCACCCCTCCACTTT
TRBJ2-5 . 11 TRBV5-8 TRBD1 CASSLMDRGYF TGTGCCAGCAGCTTAATGGACAGGGGGTACTTC
TRBJ1-5 . 13 TRBV30 . CAWSHRDNQPQHF TGTGCCTGGAGTCACAGGGACAATCAGCCCCAGCATTTT
TRBJ2-2 . 15 TRBV3-1/TRBV3-2 TRBD1 CASSPGQGYTGELFF TGTGCCAGCAGCCCGGGACAGGGGTACACCGGGGAGCTGTTTTTT